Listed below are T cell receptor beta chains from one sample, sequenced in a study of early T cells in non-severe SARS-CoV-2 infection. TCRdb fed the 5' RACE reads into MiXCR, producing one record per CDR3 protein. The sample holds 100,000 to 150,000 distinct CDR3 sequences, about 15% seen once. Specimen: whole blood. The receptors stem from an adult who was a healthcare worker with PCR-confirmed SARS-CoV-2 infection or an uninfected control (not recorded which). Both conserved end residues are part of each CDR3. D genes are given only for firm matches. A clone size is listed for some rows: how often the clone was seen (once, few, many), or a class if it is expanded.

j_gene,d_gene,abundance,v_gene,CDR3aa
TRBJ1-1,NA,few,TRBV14,CASSQDPRVNTEAFF
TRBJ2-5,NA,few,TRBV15,CATSRDLQPRTETQYF
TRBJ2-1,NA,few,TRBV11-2,CASSPLGRGLLVGNEQFF
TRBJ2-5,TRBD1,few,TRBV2,CASTLGQGGRETQYF
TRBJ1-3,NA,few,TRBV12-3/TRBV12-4,CASSSLSLSGNTIYF
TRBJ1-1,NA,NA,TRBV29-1,CSVDGRLNTEAFF
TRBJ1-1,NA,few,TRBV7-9,CASSPYIGEGTEAFF
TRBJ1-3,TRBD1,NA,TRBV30,CAWDAGQAGNTIYF
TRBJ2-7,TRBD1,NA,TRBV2,CASSSGQSAHEQYF
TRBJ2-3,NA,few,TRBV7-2,CASSLGSLPTDTQYF
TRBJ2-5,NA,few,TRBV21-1,CASSAGGGQGKSRRRETQYF
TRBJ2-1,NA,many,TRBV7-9,CASSFGLSSYNEQFF
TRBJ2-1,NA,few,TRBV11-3,CASSFRRYNEQFF
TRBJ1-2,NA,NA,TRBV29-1,CSVEQQYGYTF
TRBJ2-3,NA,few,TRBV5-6,CASSLDSWALGSQYF
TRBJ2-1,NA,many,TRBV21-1,CASSARGVHNEQFF
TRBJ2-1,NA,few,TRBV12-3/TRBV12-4,CASSLVKGVLNEQFF
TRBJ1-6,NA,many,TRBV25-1,CAVRADSYNSPLHF
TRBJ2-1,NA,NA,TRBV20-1,CSALHSYNEQFF
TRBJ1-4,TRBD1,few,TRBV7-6,CASSLATGVDEKLFF
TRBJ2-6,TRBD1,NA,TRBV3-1,CASSQGTGGANVLTF
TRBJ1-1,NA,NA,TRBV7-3,CASSFSSGDKAFF
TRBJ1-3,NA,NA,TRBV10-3,CAISGEGSGNTIYF
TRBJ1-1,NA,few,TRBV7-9,CASRASGDGWIEAFF
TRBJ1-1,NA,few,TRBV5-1,CASITETEAFF
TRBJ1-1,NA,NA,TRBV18,CASSPPPGVGTEAFF
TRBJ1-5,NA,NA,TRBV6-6,CASSDQRDSNQPQHF
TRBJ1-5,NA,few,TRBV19,CASSGLGNQPQHF
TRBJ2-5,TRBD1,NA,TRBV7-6,CASSYGLGTGEETQYF
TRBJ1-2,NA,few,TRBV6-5,CASGEPNYGYTF
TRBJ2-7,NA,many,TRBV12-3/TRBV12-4,CASSADLGEQYF
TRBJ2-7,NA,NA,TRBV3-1,CASSLPTASYEQYF
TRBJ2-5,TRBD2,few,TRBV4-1,CASSQVGLAGEGETQYF
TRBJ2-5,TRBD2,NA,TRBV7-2,CASQRGGHETQYF
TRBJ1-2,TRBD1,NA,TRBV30,CAWSRQGASYTF
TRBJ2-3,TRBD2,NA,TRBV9,CASSIGTSGGTDTQYF
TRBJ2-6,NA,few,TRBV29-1,CSVFSSGANVLTF
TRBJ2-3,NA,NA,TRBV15,CATSRAAGDTQYF
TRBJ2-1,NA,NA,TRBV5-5,CASILKLLGEQFF
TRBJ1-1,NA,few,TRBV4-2,CASSQGSRRNTEAFF
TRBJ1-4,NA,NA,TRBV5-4,CASRMSPSDEKLFF